This TCR beta chain was retrieved from a study of blood T cells in healthy people across ages. Findings of the study overall: Estimates based on one million T cells were treated as lower bounds.

The CDR3 consists of 15 residues. Trimming cost V 5 bases and J 4 bases, with 15 bases left between them. The germline V gene has CDR1 SGHVS and CDR2 FQNEAQ. This clonotype was detected a few times. Its specificity is not known. Together with a sample-barcoded 5' primer, a J-beta primer mix was included in a second PCR lasting roughly 6 to 12 cycles. MiXCR, applied by TCRdb to the 5' RACE reads, yields one record per CDR3 protein. The sample has around 500,000 distinct CDR3 sequences; less than 60% are singletons. The clonotype was recovered from a man older than 75 in good health. The chain employs TRBV7-8 and TRBJ1-5; D might be TRBD1 (6 bases). Sequencing used blood. The DNA of the CDR3 is TGTGCCAGCAGCCCCGTCAGGGGAGTGAATCAGCCCCAGCATTTT. It codes for CASSPVRGVNQPQHF.